This T cell receptor (beta chain) was sequenced during a study of blood T cell repertoires in COVID-19. Background on the study: Samples came from the United States, Italy and Spain, spanning acute and convalescent COVID-19.

Clones were read by immunoSEQ multiplex PCR, and TCRdb kept only the in-frame ones, dropping some. The data show under 200,000 clones, 84% seen once. The source material was peripheral blood. This TCR came from a woman aged 70-85 years with COVID-19, enrolled during active disease.

In DNA, the CDR3 is TGTGCCATCACCGGGACAGCTAACTATGGCTACACCTTC. Translating it yields CAITGTANYGYTF. The V gene is TRBV10-3, the J gene TRBJ1-2; the match to TRBD1 covers 7 bases. This CDR3 spans 13 amino acids. CDR1 and CDR2 (germline): ENHRY, SYGVKD. Trimming removed 7 bases from V and 0 bases from J; junction bases left unmatched: 2.